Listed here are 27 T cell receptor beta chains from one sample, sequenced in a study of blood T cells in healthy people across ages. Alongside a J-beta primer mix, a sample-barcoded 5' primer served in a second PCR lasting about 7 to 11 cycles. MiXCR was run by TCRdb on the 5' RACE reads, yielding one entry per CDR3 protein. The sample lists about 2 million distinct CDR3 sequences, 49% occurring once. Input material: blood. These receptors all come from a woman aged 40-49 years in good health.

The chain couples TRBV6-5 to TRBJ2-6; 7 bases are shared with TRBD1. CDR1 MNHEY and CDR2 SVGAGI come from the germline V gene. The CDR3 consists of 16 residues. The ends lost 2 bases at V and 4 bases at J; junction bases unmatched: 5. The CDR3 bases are TGTGCCAGCAGTTACGACAGGGTGAGAGGGGCCAACGTCCTGACTTTC. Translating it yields CASSYDRVRGANVLTF.

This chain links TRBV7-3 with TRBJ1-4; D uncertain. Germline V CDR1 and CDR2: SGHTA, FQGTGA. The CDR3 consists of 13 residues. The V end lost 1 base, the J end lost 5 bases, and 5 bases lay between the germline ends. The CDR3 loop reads CASSLNWNEKLFF. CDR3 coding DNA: TGTGCCAGCAGCTTAAACTGGAATGAAAAACTGTTTTTT.

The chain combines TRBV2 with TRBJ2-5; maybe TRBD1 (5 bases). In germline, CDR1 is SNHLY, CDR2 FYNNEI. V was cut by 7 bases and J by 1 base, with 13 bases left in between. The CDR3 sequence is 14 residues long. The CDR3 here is CASIGASFQETQYF. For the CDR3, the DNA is TGTGCCAGCATTGGGGCAAGTTTCCAAGAGACCCAGTACTTC.

The CDR3 region is CASSLAGRKSYEQYF. The CDR3 region has the DNA TGTGCCAGCAGCTTGGCGGGACGGAAATCCTACGAGCAGTACTTC. V gene TRBV5-6 combines with J gene TRBJ2-7, with D possibly called TRBD1 or TRBD2 (5 bases each). The CDR3 consists of 15 residues. Germline V gives CDR1 SGHDT, CDR2 YYEEEE. Trimming stripped 0 bases from V and 1 base from J, with 11 bases between.

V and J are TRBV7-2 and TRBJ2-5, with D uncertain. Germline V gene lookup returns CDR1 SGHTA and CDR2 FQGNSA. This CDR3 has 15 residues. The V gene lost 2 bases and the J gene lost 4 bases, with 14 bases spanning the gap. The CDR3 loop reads CASSLMVQVAETQYF. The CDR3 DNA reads TGTGCCAGCAGCTTAATGGTCCAGGTGGCAGAGACCCAGTACTTC.

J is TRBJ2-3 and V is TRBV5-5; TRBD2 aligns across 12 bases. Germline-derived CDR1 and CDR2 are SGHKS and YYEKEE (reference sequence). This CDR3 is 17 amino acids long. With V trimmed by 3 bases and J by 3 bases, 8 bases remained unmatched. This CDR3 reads CASSSLLTSGGTDTQYF. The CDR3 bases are TGTGCCAGCAGCTCCCTACTAACTAGCGGGGGGACAGATACGCAGTATTTT.

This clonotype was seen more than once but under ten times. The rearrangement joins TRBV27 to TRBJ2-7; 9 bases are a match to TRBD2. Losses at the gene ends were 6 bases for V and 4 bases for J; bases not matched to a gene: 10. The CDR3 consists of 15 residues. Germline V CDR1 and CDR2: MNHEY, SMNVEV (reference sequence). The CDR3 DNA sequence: TGTGCCAGCAGACGACACGCTAGCGGGGCGTACGAGCAGTACTTC. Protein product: CASRRHASGAYEQYF.

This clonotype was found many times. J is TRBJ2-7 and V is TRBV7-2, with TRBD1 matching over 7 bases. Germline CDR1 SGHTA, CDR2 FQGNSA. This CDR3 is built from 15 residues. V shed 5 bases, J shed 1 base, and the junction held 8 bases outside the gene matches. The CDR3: CASSNRGAQSYEQYF. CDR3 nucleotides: TGTGCCAGCAGCAACAGGGGAGCCCAATCCTACGAGCAGTACTTC.

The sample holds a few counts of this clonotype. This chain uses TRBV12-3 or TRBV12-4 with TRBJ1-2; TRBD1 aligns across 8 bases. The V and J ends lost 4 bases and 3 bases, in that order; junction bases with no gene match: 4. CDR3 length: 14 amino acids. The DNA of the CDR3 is TGTGCCAGCAGTTATGGACAGGGCTACTATGGCTACACCTTC. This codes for CASSYGQGYYGYTF.

The CDR3 reads CASSRPRQGGPTDTQYF. The CDR3 nucleotides are TGCGCCAGCTCAAGACCGCGACAGGGGGGACCCACAGATACGCAGTATTTT. This rearrangement joins TRBV5-1 to TRBJ2-3; 9 bases match TRBD1. J lost 2 bases, V lost 7 bases, and 14 bases had no gene match. CDR1 and CDR2 from the germline V gene are SGHRS and YFSETQ. This CDR3 contains 17 residues.

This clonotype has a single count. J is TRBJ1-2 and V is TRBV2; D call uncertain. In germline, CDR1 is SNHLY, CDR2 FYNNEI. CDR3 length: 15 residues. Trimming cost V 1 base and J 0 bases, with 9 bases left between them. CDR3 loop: CASSEGSASNYGYTF. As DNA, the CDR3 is TGTGCCAGCAGTGAAGGCTCAGCCTCTAACTATGGCTACACCTTC.

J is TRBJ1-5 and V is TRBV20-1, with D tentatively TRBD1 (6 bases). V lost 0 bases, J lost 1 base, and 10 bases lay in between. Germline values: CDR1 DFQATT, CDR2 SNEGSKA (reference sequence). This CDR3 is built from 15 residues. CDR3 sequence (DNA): TGCAGTGCTAGAGATGGGGGCAGGAGCAATCAGCCCCAGCATTTT. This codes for CSARDGGRSNQPQHF.

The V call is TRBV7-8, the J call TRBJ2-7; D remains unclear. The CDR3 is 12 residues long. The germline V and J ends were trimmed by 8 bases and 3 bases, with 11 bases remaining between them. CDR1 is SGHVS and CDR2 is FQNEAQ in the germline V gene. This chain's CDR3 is CASCSLDYEQYF. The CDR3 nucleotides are TGTGCCAGCTGCAGCTTAGACTACGAGCAGTACTTC.

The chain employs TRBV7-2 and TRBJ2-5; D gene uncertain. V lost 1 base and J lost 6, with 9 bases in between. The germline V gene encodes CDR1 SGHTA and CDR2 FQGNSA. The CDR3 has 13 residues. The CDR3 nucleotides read TGTGCCAGCAGCTTAGAACGGGCCCAGACCCAGTACTTC. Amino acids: CASSLERAQTQYF.

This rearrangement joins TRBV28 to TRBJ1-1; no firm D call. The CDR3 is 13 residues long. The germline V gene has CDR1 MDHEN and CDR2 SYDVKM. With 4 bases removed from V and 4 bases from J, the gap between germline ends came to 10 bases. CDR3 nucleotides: TGTGCCAGCAGTTCGGTGGGCCTCACTGAAGCTTTCTTT. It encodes CASSSVGLTEAFF. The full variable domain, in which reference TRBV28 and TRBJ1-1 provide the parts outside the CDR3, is DVKVTQSSRYLVKRTGEKVFLECVQDMDHENMFWYRQDPGLGLRLIYFSYDVKMKEKGDIPEGYSVSREKKERFSLILESASTNQTSMYLCASSSVGLTEAFFGQGTRLTVV.

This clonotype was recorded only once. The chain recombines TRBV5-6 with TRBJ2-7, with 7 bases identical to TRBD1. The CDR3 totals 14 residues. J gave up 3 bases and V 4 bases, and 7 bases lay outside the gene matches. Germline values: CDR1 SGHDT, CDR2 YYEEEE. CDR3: CASSAGQVLYEQYF. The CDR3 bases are TGTGCCAGCAGCGCTGGACAGGTTCTCTACGAGCAGTACTTC.

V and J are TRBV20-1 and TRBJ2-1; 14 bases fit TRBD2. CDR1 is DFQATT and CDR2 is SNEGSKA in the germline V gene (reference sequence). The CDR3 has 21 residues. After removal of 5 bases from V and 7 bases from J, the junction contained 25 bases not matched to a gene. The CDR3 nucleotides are TGCAGTGCTGAAAAAAGACTAGCGGGGGGGCTTTTGGAGGATTCAATGAATGAGCAGTTCTTC. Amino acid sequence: CSAEKRLAGGLLEDSMNEQFF.

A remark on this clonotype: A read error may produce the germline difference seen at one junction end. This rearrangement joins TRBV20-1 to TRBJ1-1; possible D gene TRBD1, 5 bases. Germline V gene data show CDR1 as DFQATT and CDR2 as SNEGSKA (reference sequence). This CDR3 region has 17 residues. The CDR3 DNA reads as TGCAGTGCTCCTCCTGAACTCCAGGGCGCTCAGAACACTGAAGTTTTCTTT. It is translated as CSAPPELQGAQNTEVFF.

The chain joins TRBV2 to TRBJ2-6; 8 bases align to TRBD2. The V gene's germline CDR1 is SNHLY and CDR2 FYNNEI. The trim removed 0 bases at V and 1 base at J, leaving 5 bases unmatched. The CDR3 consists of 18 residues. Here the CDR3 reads CASSEAAGGPSGANVLTF. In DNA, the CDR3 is TGTGCCAGCAGTGAAGCGGCGGGGGGTCCATCTGGGGCCAACGTCCTGACTTTC. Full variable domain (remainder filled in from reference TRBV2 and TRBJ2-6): EPEVTQTPSHQVTQMGQEVILRCVPISNHLYFYWYRQILGQKVEFLVSFYNNEISEKSEIFDDQFSVERPDGSNFTLKIRSTKLEDSAMYFCASSEAAGGPSGANVLTFGAGSRLTVL.

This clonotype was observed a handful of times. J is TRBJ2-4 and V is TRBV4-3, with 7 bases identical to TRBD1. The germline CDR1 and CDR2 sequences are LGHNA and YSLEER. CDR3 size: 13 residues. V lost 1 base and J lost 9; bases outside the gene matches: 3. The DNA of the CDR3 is TGCGCCAGCAGCCAAGGGGACAGCCCCATTCAGTACTTC. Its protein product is CASSQGDSPIQYF.

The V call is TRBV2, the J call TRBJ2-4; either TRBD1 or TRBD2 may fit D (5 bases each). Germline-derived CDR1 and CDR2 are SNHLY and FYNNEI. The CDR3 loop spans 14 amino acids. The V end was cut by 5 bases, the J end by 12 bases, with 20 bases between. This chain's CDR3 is CASSPGPPSSYQYF. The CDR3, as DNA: TGTGCCAGCAGTCCGGGACCTCCTTCCAGCTATCAGTACTTC. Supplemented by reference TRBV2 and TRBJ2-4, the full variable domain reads EPEVTQTPSHQVTQMGQEVILRCVPISNHLYFYWYRQILGQKVEFLVSFYNNEISEKSEIFDDQFSVERPDGSNFTLKIRSTKLEDSAMYFCASSPGPPSSYQYFGAGTRLSVL.

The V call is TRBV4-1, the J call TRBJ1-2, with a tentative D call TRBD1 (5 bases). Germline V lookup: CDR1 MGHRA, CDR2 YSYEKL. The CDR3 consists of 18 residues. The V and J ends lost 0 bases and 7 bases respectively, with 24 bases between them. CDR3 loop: CASSQDSIEQGSMAGYTF. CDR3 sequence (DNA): TGCGCCAGCAGCCAAGATTCTATAGAGCAGGGTTCTATGGCTGGCTACACCTTC.

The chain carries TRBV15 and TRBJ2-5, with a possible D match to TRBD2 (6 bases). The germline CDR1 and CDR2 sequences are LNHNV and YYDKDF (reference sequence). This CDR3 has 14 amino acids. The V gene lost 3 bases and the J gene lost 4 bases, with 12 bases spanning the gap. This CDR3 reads CATSRRGLIETQYF. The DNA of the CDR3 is TGTGCCACCAGCAGGAGGGGACTCATAGAGACCCAGTACTTC.

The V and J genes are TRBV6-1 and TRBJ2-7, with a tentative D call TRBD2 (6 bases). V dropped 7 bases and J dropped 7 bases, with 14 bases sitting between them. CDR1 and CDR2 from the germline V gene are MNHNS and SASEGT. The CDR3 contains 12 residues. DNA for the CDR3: TGTGCCAGCACTAGGGACTTTGGGGAGCAGTACTTC. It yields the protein CASTRDFGEQYF.

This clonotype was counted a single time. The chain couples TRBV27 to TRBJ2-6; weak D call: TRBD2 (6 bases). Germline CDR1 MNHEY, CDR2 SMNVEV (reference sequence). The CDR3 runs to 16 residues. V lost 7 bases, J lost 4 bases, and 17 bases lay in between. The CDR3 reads CASTLVGGYGANVLTF. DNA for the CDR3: TGTGCCAGCACCTTAGTCGGGGGATACGGGGCCAACGTCCTGACTTTC.

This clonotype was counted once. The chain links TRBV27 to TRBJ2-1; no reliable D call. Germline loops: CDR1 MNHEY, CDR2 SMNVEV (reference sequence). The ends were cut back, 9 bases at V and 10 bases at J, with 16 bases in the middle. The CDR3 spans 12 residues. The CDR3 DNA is TGTGCCAGTGGGTATCTTTTGAGGGAGCAGTTCTTC. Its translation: CASGYLLREQFF.

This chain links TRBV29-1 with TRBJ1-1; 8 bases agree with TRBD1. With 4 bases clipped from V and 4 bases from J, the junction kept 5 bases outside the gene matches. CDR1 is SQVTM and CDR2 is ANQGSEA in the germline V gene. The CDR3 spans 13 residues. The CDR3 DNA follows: TGCAGCGTTGGATCAGGGGGCATCACTGAAGCTTTCTTT. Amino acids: CSVGSGGITEAFF.